This TCR beta chain derives from a study of T cell responses to AZD1222 COVID-19 vaccine. CDR1 is SNHLY and CDR2 is FYNNEI in the germline V gene. CDR3 size: 15 residues. The V end lost 1 base, the J end lost 2 bases, and 9 bases lay between the germline ends. Repertoires were generated with immunoSEQ multiplex PCR, while TCRdb's copy carries only in-frame clones and drops some. The top ten hold around 3.9% of the sample, which has 45,000 to 60,000 clones, around nine tenths seen once. Here the sequenced sample was peripheral blood, taken on day 0 of AZD1222 vaccination. This sequence originates from an adult in good health. The chain couples TRBV2 to TRBJ1-5; D is uncertain. CDR3 in DNA: TGTGCCAGCAGTGAAGGGCAGGTTGGCAATCAGCCCCAGCATTTT. This sequence encodes CASSEGQVGNQPQHF.